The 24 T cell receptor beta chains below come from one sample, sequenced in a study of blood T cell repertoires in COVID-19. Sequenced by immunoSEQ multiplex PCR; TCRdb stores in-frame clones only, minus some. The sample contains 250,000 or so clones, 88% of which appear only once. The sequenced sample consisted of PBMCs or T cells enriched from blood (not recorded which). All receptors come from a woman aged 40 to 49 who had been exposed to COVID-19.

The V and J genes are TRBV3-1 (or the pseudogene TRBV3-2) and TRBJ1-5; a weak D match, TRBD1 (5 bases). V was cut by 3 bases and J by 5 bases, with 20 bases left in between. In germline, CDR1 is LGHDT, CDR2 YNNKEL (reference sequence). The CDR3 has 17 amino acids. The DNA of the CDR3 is TGTGCCAGCAGCCAGTCCGCAGGGCGGAGGGGCGATCAGCCCCAGCATTTT. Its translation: CASSQSAGRRGDQPQHF.

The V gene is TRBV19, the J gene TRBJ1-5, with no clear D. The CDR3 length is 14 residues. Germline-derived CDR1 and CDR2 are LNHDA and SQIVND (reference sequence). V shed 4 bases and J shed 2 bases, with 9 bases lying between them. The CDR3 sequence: CASSSGKRNQPQHF. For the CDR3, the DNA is TGTGCCAGTAGTAGCGGAAAGCGCAATCAGCCCCAGCATTTT.

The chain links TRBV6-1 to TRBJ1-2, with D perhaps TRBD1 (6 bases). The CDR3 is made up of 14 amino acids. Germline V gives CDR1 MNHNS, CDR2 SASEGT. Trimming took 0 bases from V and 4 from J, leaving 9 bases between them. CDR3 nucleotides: TGTGCCAGCAGTGAAGCGGGGGGGGCCTATGGCTACACCTTC. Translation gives CASSEAGGAYGYTF.

DNA for the CDR3: TGTGCCAGCAGCGTAGTGGGGGGAGACTACACCTTC. Amino acid sequence: CASSVVGGDYTF. The rearrangement links TRBV9 to TRBJ1-2, with D perhaps matching TRBD1 (5 bases). The ends were cut back, 0 bases at V and 10 bases at J, with 10 bases in the middle. CDR1 and CDR2 (germline): SGDLS, YYNGEE. The CDR3 has 12 residues.

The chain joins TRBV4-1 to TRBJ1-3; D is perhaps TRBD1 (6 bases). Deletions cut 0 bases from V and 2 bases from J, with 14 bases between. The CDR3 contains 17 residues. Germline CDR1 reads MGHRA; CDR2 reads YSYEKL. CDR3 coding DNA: TGCGCCAGCAGCCAAGATAAGTGGGCAGGGGCTGGAAACACCATATATTTT. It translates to CASSQDKWAGAGNTIYF.

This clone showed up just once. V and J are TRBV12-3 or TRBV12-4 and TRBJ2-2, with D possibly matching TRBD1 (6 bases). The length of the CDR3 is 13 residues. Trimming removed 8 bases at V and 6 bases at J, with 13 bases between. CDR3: CASEQGWAGELFF. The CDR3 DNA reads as TGTGCCAGCGAACAGGGTTGGGCCGGGGAGCTGTTTTTT.

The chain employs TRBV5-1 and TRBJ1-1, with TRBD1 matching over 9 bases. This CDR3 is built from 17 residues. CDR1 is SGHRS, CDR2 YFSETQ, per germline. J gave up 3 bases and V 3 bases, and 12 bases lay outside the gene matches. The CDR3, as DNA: TGCGCCAGCAGCTCCTTAACAGGGGGCGCGGGGGACACTGAAGCTTTCTTT. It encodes CASSSLTGGAGDTEAFF.

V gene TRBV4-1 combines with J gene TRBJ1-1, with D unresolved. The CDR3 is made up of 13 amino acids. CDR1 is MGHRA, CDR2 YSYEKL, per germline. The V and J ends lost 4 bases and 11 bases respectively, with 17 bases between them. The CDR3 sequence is CASSRGNYPGAFF. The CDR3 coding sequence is TGCGCCAGCAGCCGAGGAAACTATCCTGGGGCTTTCTTT.

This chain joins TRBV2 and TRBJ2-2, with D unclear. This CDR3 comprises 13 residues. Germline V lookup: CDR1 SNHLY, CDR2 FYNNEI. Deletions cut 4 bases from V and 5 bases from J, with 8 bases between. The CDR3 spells CASSGWATGELFF. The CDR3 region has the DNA TGTGCCAGCAGTGGGTGGGCAACCGGGGAGCTGTTTTTT.

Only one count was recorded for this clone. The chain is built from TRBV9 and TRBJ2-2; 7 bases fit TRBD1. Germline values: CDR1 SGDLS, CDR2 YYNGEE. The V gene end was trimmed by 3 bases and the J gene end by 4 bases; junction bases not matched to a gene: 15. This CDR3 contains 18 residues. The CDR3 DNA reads TGTGCCAGCAGCGAGGACGAAGAACAGGGGTTGGGCACCGGGGAGCTGTTTTTT. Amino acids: CASSEDEEQGLGTGELFF.

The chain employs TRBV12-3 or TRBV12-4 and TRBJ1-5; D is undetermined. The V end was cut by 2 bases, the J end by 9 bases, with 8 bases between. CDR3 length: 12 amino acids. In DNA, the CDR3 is TGTGCCAGCAGTTTACGCTCCAGGCCCCAGCATTTT. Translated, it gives CASSLRSRPQHF.

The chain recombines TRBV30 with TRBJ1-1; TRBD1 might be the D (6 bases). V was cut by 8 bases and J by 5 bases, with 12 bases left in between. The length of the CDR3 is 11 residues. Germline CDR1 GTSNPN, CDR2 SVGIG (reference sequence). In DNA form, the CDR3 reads TGTGCCGCAACAGGGTATACTGAAGCTTTCTTT. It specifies CAATGYTEAFF.

The CDR3 sequence: CASSQLAQTGELFF. The CDR3 DNA reads TGCGCCAGCAGCCAACTAGCGCAGACCGGGGAGCTGTTTTTT. The chain combines TRBV4-3 with TRBJ2-2; weak D call: TRBD2 (6 bases). Looked up from germline, CDR1 is LGHNA and CDR2 is YSLEER. CDR3 size: 14 residues. Trimming removed 2 bases at V and 5 bases at J, with 9 bases between.

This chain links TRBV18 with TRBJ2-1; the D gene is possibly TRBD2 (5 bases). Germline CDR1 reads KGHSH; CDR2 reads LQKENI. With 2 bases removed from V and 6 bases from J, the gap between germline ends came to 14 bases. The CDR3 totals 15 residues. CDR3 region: CASSPSEGLSNEQFF. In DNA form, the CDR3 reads TGTGCCAGCTCACCAAGTGAGGGTCTGAGCAATGAGCAGTTCTTC.

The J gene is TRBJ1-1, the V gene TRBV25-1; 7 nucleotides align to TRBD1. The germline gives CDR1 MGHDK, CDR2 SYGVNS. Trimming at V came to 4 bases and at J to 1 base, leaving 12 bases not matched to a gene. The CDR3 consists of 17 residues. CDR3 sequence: CASSAEGEQGPNTEAFF. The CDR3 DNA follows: TGTGCCAGCAGTGCTGAAGGGGAACAGGGGCCGAACACTGAAGCTTTCTTT. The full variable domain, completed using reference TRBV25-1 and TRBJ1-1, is EADIYQTPRYLVIGTGKKITLECSQTMGHDKMYWYQQDPGMELHLIHYSYGVNSTEKGDLSSESTVSRIRTEHFPLTLESARPSHTSQYLCASSAEGEQGPNTEAFFGQGTRLTVV.

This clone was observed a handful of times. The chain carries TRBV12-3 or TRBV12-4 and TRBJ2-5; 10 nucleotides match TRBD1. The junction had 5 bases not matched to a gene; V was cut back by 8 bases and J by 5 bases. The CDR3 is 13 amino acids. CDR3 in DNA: TGTGCCAGCGGGACAGGGGAAGAGGAGACCCAGTACTTC. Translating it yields CASGTGEEETQYF.

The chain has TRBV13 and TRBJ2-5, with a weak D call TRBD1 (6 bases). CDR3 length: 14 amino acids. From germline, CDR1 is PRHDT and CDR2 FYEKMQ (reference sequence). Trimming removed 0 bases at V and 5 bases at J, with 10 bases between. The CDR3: CASSLGQGTETQYF. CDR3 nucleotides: TGTGCCAGCAGCTTAGGACAGGGTACGGAGACCCAGTACTTC.

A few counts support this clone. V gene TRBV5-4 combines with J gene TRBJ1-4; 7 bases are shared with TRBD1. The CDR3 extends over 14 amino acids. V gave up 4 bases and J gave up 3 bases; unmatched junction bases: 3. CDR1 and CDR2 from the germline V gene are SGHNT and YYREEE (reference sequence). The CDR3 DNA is TGTGCCAGCAGCCCAGGGGGATCTAATGAAAAACTGTTTTTT. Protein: CASSPGGSNEKLFF. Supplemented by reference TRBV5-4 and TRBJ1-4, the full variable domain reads ETGVTQSPTHLIKTRGQQVTLRCSSQSGHNTVSWYQQALGQGPQFIFQYYREEENGRGNFPPRFSGLQFPNYSSELNVNALELDDSALYLCASSPGGSNEKLFFGSGTQLSVL.

The CDR3 protein is CASSIDGGEQFF. CDR3 bases: TGTGCCAGTAGTATAGACGGGGGTGAGCAGTTCTTC. This chain connects TRBV19 to TRBJ2-1; tentative D call: TRBD2 (6 bases). Per germline, CDR1 LNHDA and CDR2 SQIVND (reference sequence). V lost 0 bases to trimming and J lost 9 bases, with 6 bases between them. The CDR3 contains 12 residues.

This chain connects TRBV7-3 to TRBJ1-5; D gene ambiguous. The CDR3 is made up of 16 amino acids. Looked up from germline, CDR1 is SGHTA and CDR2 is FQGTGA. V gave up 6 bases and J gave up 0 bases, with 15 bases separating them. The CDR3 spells CASRLTTPISNQPQHF. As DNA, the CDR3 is TGTGCCAGCAGGCTTACCACTCCTATTAGCAATCAGCCCCAGCATTTT.

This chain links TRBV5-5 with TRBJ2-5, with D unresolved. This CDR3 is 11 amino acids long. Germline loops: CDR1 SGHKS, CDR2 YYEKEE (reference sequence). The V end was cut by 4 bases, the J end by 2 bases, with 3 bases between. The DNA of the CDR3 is TGTGCCAGCAGCCCTCAAGAGACCCAGTACTTC. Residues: CASSPQETQYF.

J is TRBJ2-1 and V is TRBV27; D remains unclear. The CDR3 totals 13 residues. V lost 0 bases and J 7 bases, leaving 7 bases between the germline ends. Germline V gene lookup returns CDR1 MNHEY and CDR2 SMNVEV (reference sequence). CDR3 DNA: TGTGCCAGCAGTTTATCAATAGTAAATGAGCAGTTCTTC. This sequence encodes CASSLSIVNEQFF.

The CDR3 nucleotides are TGTGCCAGCAGCTTCTGGCGGGGGTTCACAGATACGCAGTATTTT. Its translation is CASSFWRGFTDTQYF. This sequence joins TRBV7-8 and TRBJ2-3, with 7 nucleotides matching TRBD2. J was trimmed by 2 bases and V by 3 bases; bases with no gene match: 5. The V gene's germline CDR1 is SGHVS and CDR2 FQNEAQ. CDR3 length: 15 amino acids.

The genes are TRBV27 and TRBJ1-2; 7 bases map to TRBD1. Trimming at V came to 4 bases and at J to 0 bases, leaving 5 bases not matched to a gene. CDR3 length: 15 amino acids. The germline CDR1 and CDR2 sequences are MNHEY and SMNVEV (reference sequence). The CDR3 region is CASSSRTGSNYGYTF. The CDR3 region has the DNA TGTGCCAGCAGTTCGCGGACAGGATCTAACTATGGCTACACCTTC.